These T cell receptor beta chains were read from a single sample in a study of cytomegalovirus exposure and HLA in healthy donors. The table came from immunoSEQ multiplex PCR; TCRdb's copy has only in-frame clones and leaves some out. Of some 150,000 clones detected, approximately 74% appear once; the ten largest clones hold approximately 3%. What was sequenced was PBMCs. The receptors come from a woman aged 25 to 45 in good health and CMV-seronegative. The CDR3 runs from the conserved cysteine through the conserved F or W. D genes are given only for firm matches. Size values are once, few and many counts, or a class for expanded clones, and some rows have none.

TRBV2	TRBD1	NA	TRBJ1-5	CASSDQGASNQPQHF	TGTGCCAGCAGTGATCAGGGGGCAAGCAATCAGCCCCAGCATTTT
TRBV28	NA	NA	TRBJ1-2	CASSSGTNYGYTF	TGTGCCAGCAGTTCCGGGACTAACTATGGCTACACCTTC
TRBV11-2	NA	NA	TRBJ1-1	CASSTRRDKNTEAFF	TGTGCCAGCAGTACTCGCCGGGACAAGAACACTGAAGCTTTCTTT
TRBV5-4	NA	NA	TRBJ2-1	CASRVDSYNEQFF	TGTGCCAGCAGGGTGGACTCGTACAATGAGCAGTTCTTC
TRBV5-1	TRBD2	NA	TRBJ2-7	CASRGTNNYEQYF	TGCGCCAGCCGTGGGACTAATAACTACGAGCAGTACTTC
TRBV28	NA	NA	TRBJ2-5	CASSLGRVETQYF	TGTGCCAGCAGTTTAGGCAGGGTAGAGACCCAGTACTTC
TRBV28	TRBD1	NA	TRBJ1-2	CASSLEGQMRGHGGYTF	TGTGCCAGCAGTCTCGAGGGCCAAATGAGGGGGCACGGAGGCTACACCTTC
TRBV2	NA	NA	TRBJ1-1	CASRSQGNTEAFF	TGTGCCAGCAGATCACAGGGAAACACTGAAGCTTTCTTT
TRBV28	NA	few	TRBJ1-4	CASSLREKLFF	TGTGCCAGCAGTTTGCGGGAAAAACTGTTTTTT
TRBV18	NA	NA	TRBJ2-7	CASSPGAANEQYF	TGTGCCAGCTCACCGGGGGCGGCTAACGAGCAGTACTTC
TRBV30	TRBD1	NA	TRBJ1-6	CAWSTGQGDSPLHF	TGTGCCTGGAGTACTGGACAGGGCGATTCACCCCTCCACTTT
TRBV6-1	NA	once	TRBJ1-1	CASQQVLNTEAFF	TGTGCCAGCCAACAGGTTTTGAACACTGAAGCTTTCTTT
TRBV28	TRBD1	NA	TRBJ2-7	CASRPGQALWEQYF	TGTGCCAGCAGGCCGGGACAGGCCCTCTGGGAGCAGTACTTC
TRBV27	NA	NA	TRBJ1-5	CASSLRGNQPQHF	TGTGCCAGCAGTTTGAGGGGGAATCAGCCCCAGCATTTT
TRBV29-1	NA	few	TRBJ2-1	CSVASSNNEQFF	TGCAGCGTTGCGAGTTCGAACAATGAGCAGTTCTTC
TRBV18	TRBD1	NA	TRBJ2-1	CASSPDGQGNEQFF	TGTGCCAGCTCACCTGATGGACAGGGCAATGAGCAGTTCTTC
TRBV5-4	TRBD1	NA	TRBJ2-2	CASGPTGVENTGELFF	TGTGCCAGCGGGCCCACAGGGGTTGAGAACACCGGGGAGCTGTTTTTT
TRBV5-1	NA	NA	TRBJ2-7	CASSLGQHEQYF	TGCGCCAGCAGCTTAGGACAGCACGAGCAGTACTTC
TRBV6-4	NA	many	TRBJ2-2	CASSLDSTGELFF	TGTGCCAGCAGTTTGGACAGCACCGGGGAGCTGTTTTTT
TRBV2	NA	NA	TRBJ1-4	CASTLHRLGGQRDEKLFF	TGTGCCAGCACCTTACACCGCTTGGGGGGGCAGAGGGATGAAAAACTGTTTTTT
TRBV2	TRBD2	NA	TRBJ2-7	CASSAFGGAYEQYF	TGTGCCAGCAGTGCCTTTGGGGGGGCCTACGAGCAGTACTTC
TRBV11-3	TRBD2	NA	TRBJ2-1	CASSLAGNNEQFF	TGTGCCAGCAGCCTAGCGGGAAACAATGAGCAGTTCTTC
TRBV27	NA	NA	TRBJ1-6	CASSKLTPDSPLHF	TGTGCCAGCAGCAAATTGACTCCGGATTCACCCCTCCACTTT
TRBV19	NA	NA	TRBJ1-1	CASTRNTEAFF	TGTGCCAGTACCAGGAACACTGAAGCTTTCTTT
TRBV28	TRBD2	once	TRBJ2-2	CASSLFTSGVNTGELFF	TGTGCCAGCAGTTTATTCACTAGCGGGGTTAACACCGGGGAGCTGTTTTTT
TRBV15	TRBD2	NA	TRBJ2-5	CATSREAGGETQYF	TGTGCCACCAGCAGAGAAGCGGGAGGAGAGACCCAGTACTTC
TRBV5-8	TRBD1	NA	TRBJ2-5	CASSPQGDRQETQYF	TGTGCCAGCAGCCCCCAGGGGGATCGACAAGAGACCCAGTACTTC
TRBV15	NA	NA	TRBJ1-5	CATSRTRVNQPQHF	TGTGCCACCAGCAGAACCAGGGTAAATCAGCCCCAGCATTTT
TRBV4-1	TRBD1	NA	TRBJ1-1	CASSRLWGQGNLPEAFF	TGCGCCAGCAGCCGCCTCTGGGGACAGGGAAATTTACCTGAAGCTTTCTTT
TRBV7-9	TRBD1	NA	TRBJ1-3	CASSFPAGTGPGNTIYF	TGTGCCAGCAGCTTCCCAGCAGGGACAGGCCCTGGAAACACCATATATTTT
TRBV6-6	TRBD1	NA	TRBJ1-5	CASSRQGNQPQHF	TGTGCCAGCAGTCGACAGGGGAATCAGCCCCAGCATTTT
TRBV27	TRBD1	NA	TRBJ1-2	CASAGTGGGYTF	TGTGCCAGCGCCGGAACAGGGGGAGGCTACACCTTC
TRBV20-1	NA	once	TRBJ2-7	CSAPRQDEQYF	TGCAGTGCCCCTAGACAGGACGAGCAGTACTTC
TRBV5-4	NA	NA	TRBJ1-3	CASSLRANENTIYF	TGTGCCAGCAGCTTACGAGCAAATGAGAACACCATATATTTT
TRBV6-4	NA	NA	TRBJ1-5	CASSRQAKENQPQHF	TGTGCCAGCAGTAGACAGGCTAAAGAGAATCAGCCCCAGCATTTT
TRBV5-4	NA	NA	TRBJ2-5	CASSRLEPTGETQYF	TGTGCCAGCAGCCGCCTAGAACCAACCGGGGAGACCCAGTACTTC
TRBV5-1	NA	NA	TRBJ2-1	CASSLGLAVYNEQFF	TGCGCCAGCAGCTTGGGTTTAGCGGTTTACAATGAGCAGTTCTTC
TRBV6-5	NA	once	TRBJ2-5	CASSNFAGQETQYF	TGTGCCAGCAGTAATTTCGCGGGCCAAGAGACCCAGTACTTC
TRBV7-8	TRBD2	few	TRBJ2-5	CASSFGFPGLAGGKETQYF	TGTGCCAGCAGCTTCGGCTTCCCGGGACTAGCGGGAGGAAAAGAGACCCAGTACTTC
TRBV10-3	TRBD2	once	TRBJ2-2	CAITQRSGRGNTGELFF	TGTGCCATCACGCAAAGGAGCGGGAGGGGGAACACCGGGGAGCTGTTTTTT
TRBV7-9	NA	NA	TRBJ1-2	CASSPDSSGNSGYTF	TGTGCCAGCAGCCCTGACTCCTCCGGCAATTCTGGCTACACCTTC
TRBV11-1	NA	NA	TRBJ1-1	CASSLVVRSSEAFF	TGTGCCAGCAGCTTAGTGGTCCGTAGCAGCGAAGCTTTCTTT
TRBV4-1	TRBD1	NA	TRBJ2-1	CASSQGPGQGRNEQFF	TGCGCCAGCAGCCAAGGACCGGGACAGGGGCGGAATGAGCAGTTCTTC
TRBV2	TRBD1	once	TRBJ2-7	CASSPGTGVYEQYF	TGTGCCAGCAGTCCCGGGACAGGGGTATACGAGCAGTACTTC